The TCR beta chain under discussion was sequenced for a study of cytomegalovirus exposure and HLA in healthy donors. Whole-study findings and limits: Specificity for CMV antigens was confirmed in vitro for three of the CMV-associated chains.

The PCR employed 60 Vbeta primers together with 13 Jbeta primers. Measured with immunoSEQ multiplex PCR; TCRdb has only the in-frame clones, and not every one. The sample includes some 200,000 clones, approximately 80% of them seen just once. In the case of this clone: Its antigen is as yet unknown.

The V gene's germline CDR1 is LNHDA and CDR2 SQIVND (reference sequence). There are 15 residues in the CDR3. V shed 6 bases, J shed 1 base, and the junction held 6 bases outside the gene matches. The material sequenced was PBMCs. The sequence came from a woman between 40 and 55 years old in good health and CMV-seronegative. This chain joins TRBV19 and TRBJ1-5; 7 bases align to TRBD1. The CDR3 nucleotides read TGTGCCAGTAGGACAGGGAGGAGGAGCAATCAGCCCCAGCATTTT. Residues: CASRTGRRSNQPQHF.